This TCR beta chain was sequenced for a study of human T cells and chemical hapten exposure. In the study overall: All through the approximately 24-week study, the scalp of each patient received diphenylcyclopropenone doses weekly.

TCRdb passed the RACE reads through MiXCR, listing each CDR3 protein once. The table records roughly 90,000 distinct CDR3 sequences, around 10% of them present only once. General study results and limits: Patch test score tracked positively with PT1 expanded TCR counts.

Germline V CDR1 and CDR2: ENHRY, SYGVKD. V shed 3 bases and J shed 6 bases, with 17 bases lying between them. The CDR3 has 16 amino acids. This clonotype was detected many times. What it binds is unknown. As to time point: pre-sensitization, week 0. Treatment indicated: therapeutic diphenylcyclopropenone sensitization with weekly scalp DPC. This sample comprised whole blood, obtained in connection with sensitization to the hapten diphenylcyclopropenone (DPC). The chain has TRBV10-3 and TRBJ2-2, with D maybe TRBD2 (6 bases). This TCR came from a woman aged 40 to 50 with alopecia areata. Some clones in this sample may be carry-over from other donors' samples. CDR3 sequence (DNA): TGTGCCATCAGTGAATTAGGAACGGAGGGAGCCGGGGAGCTGTTTTTT. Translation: CAISELGTEGAGELFF.